The sequence of this T cell receptor beta chain was determined in a study of blood T cells in healthy people across ages. General observations from the study: Calculation of diversity from one million T cells yielded estimates considered to be underestimates. Per million T cells, the diversity of TCR beta decreased roughly linearly as age advanced.

PCR was performed a second time for 7 to 11 cycles using a sample-barcoded 5' primer and a J-beta primer mix. Individual samples furnished no less than 3 million CDR3-containing paired-end reads apiece. TCRdb processed the 5' RACE reads anew with MiXCR; each CDR3 protein has one entry. This sample has fewer than 2,000,000 distinct CDR3 sequences, with approximately 39% found just once. Notes on this clonotype: Its specificity is not known.

The germline gives CDR1 SGHVS, CDR2 FQNEAQ. This CDR3 has 12 amino acids. Trimming shortened V by 6 bases and J by 11 bases, and 16 bases separated the two germline ends. Isolation per sample recovered at least 7 million PBMCs. This TCR derives from a human donor in good health. The sequenced sample consisted of blood. The chain recombines TRBV7-8 with TRBJ2-5; D is uncertain. CDR3 protein: CASRTEVDEQYF. The DNA for the CDR3 is TGTGCCAGCAGAACCGAAGTAGATGAGCAGTACTTC.